A selection of T cell receptor beta chains follows, all from one sample in a study of blood T cell repertoires in COVID-19. TCRdb keeps only in-frame clones here, not all; method: immunoSEQ multiplex PCR. The sample records tens of thousands of clones, 85% being singletons. Input material: peripheral blood. The source is an older woman with acute or convalescent COVID-19. Each CDR3 is given with its conserved first and last residue.

TRBJ2-1,TRBV12-3/TRBV12-4,CANSKRNEQFF
TRBJ2-7,TRBV7-8,CASSLDTTYEQYF
TRBJ2-5,TRBV9,CASTKAGLAEETQYF
TRBJ1-2,TRBV27,CASKKGAGTPYGYTF
TRBJ2-3,TRBV7-2,CASSLGGSGADTQYF
TRBJ2-7,TRBV9,CASSVFPGDYEQYF
TRBJ2-2,TRBV7-3,CASSPQANTGELFF
TRBJ1-6,TRBV30,CAWSDRHNSPLHF
TRBJ1-1,TRBV6-5,CASSYRINTVNTEAFF
TRBJ1-5,TRBV2,CASSEWQGYQPQHF
TRBJ2-5,TRBV4-2,CASSQDGTLAGVGETQYF
TRBJ2-5,TRBV7-7,CASSFDSLTLAGGKETQYF
TRBJ2-7,TRBV19,CASSRATDYEQYF
TRBJ2-7,TRBV5-4,CASSLLGQNSYEQYF
TRBJ2-5,TRBV27,CASSSFGTSAFSKRNQYF
TRBJ2-5,TRBV5-4,CASRSRGGPETQYF
TRBJ2-5,TRBV27,CASRDRADSQETQYF
TRBJ1-5,TRBV19,CASSIGGSAAQPQHF
TRBJ1-4,TRBV7-8,CASSLAYRGREKLFF
TRBJ1-1,TRBV19,CASSIRRIGTGGYNTEAFF
TRBJ2-5,TRBV30,CAWSRGQIQETQYF
TRBJ2-7,TRBV7-2,CASSFIASGGGSYEQYF
TRBJ2-1,TRBV2,CALRDRAYNEQFF
TRBJ1-2,TRBV6-5,CAGRLTGANYGYTF
TRBJ2-2,TRBV9,CASSLNTGELFF
TRBJ2-7,TRBV6-5,CANSGTTYEQYF
TRBJ2-1,TRBV6-5,CASSRLAGVEQFF
TRBJ1-6,TRBV4-2,CASSQDPNPGQGQYNSPLHF
TRBJ1-1,TRBV6-4,CASRAGQANTEAFF
TRBJ2-3,TRBV19,CASSRGGRGGADTQYF
TRBJ2-3,TRBV5-1,CASSPGLAGQHTQYF
TRBJ2-4,TRBV18,CASSKGQVSINNIQYF
TRBJ2-2,TRBV4-2,CASSQRGTGRTGELFF
TRBJ1-6,TRBV18,CASSPPTQGGNSPLHF
TRBJ1-3,TRBV9,CASSDGAGNTIYF
TRBJ2-2,TRBV19,CASRRGGGTEELFF
TRBJ2-1,TRBV7-2,CASRLQGSSYNEQFF
TRBJ2-6,TRBV19,CASMAGVGANVLTF
TRBJ1-1,TRBV20-1,CSAERNTEAFF
TRBJ2-5,TRBV5-4,CASSYDRGFQETQYF
TRBJ1-2,TRBV6-5,CASRDRGVNYGYTF
TRBJ2-2,TRBV10-3,CATYGQGSNTGELFF
TRBJ2-1,TRBV9,CASSVSSVVVYNEQFF
TRBJ2-2,TRBV6-5,CASSYDGRRPGELFF
TRBJ2-3,TRBV9,CASSAKGDTQYF
TRBJ1-3,TRBV11-2,CASSPSSGAGNTIYF